This is a list of T cell receptor beta chains from one sample in a study of monozygotic twins with inflammatory bowel disease. TCRdb reprocessed the 5' RACE reads and stores each CDR3 protein as one record, lacking DNA. Its listing shows around 450,000 distinct CDR3 sequences. Sequencing was carried out using blood. The source of these receptors is a human donor with ulcerative colitis or Crohn's disease, or a healthy co-twin of an affected twin (not recorded which). CDR3s include the opening cysteine and the closing phenylalanine or tryptophan. Fields, in order: J gene, V gene, CDR3 protein.

>TRBJ2-7|TRBV2
CAGSGQSYEQYF
>TRBJ2-1|TRBV25-1
CASSETSGRVGTYNEQFF
>TRBJ2-5|TRBV7-2
CASNSPSQEETQYF
>TRBJ2-7|TRBV20-1
CSARRAEGYEQYF
>TRBJ1-4|TRBV2
CASRDRPANEKLFF
>TRBJ1-1|TRBV28
CASSYLWGQAPNIEAFF
>TRBJ2-1|TRBV9
CASSVVGAANEQFF
>TRBJ2-3|TRBV9
CASSPAVRGSDTQYF
>TRBJ2-7|TRBV5-1
CASSPEGLYEQYF
>TRBJ2-7|TRBV12-2
CASRLVASGGVFSYEQYF
>TRBJ1-5|TRBV30
CAWSVTPGAVSNQPQHF
>TRBJ1-1|TRBV10-3
CAISESSRGRAFF